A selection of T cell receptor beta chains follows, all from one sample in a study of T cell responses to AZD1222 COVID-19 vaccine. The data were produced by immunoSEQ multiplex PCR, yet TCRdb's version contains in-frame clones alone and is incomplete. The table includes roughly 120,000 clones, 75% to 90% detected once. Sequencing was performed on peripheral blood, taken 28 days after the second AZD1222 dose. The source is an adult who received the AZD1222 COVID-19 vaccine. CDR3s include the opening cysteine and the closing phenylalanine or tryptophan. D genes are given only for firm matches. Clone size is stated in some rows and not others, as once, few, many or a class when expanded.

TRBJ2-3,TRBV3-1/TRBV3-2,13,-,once,CASSQLGADTQYF,TGTGCCAGCAGCCAACTGGGCGCGGATACGCAGTATTTT
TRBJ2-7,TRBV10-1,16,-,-,CASREYGTPSSYEQYF,TGCGCCAGCAGAGAATACGGGACTCCCAGCTCCTACGAGCAGTACTTC
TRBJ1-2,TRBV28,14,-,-,CASSLGAKNYGYTF,TGTGCCAGCAGTTTGGGAGCCAAGAACTATGGCTACACCTTC
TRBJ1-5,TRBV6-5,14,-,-,CASSYEAGNQPQHF,TGTGCCAGCAGTTATGAGGCTGGCAATCAGCCCCAGCATTTT
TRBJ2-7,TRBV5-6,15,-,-,CASSLGAVWVYEQYF,TGTGCCAGCAGCTTGGGTGCGGTTTGGGTTTACGAGCAGTACTTC
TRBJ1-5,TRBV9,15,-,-,CASSAHQTDNQPQHF,TGTGCCAGCAGCGCCCATCAGACAGACAATCAGCCCCAGCATTTT
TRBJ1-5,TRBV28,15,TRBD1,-,CASMSGRGTVQPQHF,TGTGCCAGCATGTCAGGCAGGGGGACGGTTCAGCCCCAGCATTTT
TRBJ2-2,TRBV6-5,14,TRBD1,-,CASPRTGIGGELFF,TGTGCCAGCCCCCGGACAGGGATCGGCGGGGAGCTGTTTTTT
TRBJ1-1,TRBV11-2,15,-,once,CASSRGRGTGVEAFF,TGTGCCAGCAGCCGCGGACGGGGGACGGGGGTAGAAGCTTTCTTT
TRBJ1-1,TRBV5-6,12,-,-,CASSWNSAEAFF,TGTGCCAGCAGCTGGAACAGTGCTGAAGCTTTCTTT